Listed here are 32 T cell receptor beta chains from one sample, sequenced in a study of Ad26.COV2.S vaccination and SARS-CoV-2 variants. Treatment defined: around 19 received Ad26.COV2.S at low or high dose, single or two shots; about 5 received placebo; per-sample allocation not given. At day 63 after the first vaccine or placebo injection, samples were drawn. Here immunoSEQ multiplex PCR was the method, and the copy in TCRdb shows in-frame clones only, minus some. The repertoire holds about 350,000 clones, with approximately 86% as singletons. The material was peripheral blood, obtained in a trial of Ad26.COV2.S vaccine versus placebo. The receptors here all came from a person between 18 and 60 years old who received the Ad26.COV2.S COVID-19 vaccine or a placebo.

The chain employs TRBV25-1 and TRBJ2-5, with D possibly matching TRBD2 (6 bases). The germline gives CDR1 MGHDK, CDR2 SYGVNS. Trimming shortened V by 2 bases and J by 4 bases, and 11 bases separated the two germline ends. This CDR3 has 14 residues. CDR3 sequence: CASSERGTRETQYF. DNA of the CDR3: TGTGCCAGCAGTGAACGGGGGACCCGAGAGACCCAGTACTTC.

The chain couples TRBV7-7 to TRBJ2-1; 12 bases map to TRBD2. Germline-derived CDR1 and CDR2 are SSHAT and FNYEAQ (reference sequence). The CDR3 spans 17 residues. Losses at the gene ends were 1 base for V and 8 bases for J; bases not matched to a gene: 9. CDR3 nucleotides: TGTGCCAGCAGCTTAGGAAGAAGACTAGCGGGAGACGATGAGCAGTTCTTC. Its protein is CASSLGRRLAGDDEQFF.

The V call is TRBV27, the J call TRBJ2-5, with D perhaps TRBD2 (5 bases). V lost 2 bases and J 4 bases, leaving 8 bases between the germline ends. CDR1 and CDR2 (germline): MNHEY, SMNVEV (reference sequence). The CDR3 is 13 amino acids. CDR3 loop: CASSLAGVETQYF. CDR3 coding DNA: TGTGCCAGCAGTTTAGCCGGGGTAGAGACCCAGTACTTC.

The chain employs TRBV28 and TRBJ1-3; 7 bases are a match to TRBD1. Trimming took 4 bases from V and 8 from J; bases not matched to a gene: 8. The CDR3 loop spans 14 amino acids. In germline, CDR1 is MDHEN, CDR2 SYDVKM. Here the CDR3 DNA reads TGTGCCAGCAGTTCGGGACAGCCGGCGGACACCATATATTTT. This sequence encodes CASSSGQPADTIYF.

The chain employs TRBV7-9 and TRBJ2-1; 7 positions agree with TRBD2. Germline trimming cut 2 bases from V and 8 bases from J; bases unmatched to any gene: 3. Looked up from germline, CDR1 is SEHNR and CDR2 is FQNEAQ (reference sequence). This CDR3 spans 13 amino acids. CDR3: CASSLQGGDEQFF. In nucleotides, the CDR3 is TGTGCCAGCAGCTTACAGGGAGGGGATGAGCAGTTCTTC.

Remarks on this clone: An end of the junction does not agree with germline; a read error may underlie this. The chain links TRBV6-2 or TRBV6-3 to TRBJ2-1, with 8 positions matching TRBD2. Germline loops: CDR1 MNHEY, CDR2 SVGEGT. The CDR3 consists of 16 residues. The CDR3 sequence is CASSNSLAGSYNEQFF. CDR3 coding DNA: TGTGCCAGCAGTAACTCGCTAGCGGGCTCCTACAATGAGCAGTTCTTC.

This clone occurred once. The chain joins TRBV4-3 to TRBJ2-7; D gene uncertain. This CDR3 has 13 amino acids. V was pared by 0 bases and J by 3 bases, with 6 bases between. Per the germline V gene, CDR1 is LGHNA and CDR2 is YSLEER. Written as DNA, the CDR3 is TGCGCCAGCAGCCAAGATATCCGCTACGAGCAGTACTTC. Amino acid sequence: CASSQDIRYEQYF.

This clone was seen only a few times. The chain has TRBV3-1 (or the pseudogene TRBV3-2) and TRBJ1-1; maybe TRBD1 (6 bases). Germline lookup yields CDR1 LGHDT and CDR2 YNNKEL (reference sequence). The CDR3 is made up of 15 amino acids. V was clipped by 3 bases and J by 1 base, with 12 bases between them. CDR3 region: CASSHSGHQNTEAFF. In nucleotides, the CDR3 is TGTGCCAGCAGCCACTCGGGACACCAGAACACTGAAGCTTTCTTT.

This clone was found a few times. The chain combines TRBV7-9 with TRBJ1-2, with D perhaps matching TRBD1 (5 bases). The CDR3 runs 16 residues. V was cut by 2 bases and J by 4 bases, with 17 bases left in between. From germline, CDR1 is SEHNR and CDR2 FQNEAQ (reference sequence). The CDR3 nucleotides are TGTGCCAGCAGCTTAATGAGGCTGGGGCAGATCTATGGCTACACCTTC. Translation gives CASSLMRLGQIYGYTF.

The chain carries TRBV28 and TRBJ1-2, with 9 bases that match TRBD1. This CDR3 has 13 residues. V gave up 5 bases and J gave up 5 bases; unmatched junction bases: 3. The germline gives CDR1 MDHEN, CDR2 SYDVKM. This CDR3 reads CASSPTGGYGYTF. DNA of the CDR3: TGTGCCAGCAGTCCGACAGGGGGTTATGGCTACACCTTC.

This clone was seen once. The CDR3 DNA follows: TGTGCCAGCAGCCCCTTGGACAGGAACACTGAAGCTTTCTTT. Amino acid sequence: CASSPLDRNTEAFF. The chain carries TRBV4-2 and TRBJ1-1, with a possible D match to TRBD1 (6 bases). V was clipped by 4 bases and J by 1 base, with 10 bases between them. The germline CDR1 and CDR2 sequences are LGHNA and YNFKEQ. This CDR3 has 14 residues.

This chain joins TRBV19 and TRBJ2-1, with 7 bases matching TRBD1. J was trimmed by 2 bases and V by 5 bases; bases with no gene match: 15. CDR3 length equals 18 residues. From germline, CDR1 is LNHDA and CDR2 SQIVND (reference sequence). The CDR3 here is CASSGDRELQDPYNEQFF. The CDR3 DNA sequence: TGTGCCAGTAGTGGAGACAGGGAGCTTCAAGACCCCTACAATGAGCAGTTCTTC.

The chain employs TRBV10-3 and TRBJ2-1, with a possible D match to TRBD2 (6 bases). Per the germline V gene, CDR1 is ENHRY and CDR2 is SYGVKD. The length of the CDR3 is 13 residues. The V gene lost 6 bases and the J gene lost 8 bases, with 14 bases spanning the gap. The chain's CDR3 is CAISYRDSDEQFF. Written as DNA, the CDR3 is TGTGCCATCAGCTACCGGGACTCAGATGAGCAGTTCTTC.

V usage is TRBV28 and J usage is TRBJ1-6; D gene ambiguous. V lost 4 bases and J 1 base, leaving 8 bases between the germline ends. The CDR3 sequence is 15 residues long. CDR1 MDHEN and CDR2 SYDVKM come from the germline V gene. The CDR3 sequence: CASSWLGSYNSPLHF. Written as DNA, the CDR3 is TGTGCCAGCAGTTGGCTGGGGTCCTATAATTCACCCCTCCACTTT.

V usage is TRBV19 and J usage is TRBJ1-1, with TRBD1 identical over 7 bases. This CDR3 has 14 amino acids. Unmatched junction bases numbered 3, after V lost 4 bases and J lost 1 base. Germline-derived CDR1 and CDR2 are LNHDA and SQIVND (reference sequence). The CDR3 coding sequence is TGTGCCAGTAGTACGACAGGGCAGAACACTGAAGCTTTCTTT. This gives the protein CASSTTGQNTEAFF. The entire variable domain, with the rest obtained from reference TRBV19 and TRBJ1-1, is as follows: DGGITQSPKYLFRKEGQNVTLSCEQNLNHDAMYWYRQDPGQGLRLIYYSQIVNDFQKGDIAEGYSVSREKKESFPLTVTSAQKNPTAFYLCASSTTGQNTEAFFGQGTRLTVV.

The CDR3 region is CASSSYLAGYSYNEQFF. CDR3 nucleotides: TGTGCCAGTAGTAGTTACCTAGCGGGATACTCCTACAATGAGCAGTTCTTC. This rearrangement joins TRBV19 to TRBJ2-1; 9 positions agree with TRBD2. This CDR3 is built from 17 residues. V trimming: 4 bases; J trimming: 0 bases; junction bases outside the gene matches: 7. CDR1 is LNHDA, CDR2 SQIVND, per germline (reference sequence).

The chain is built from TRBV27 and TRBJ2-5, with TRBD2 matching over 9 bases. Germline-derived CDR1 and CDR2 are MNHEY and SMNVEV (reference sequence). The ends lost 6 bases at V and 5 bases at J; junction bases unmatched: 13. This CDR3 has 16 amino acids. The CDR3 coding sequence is TGTGCCAGCAGGGAATCAGCGGGGGGACGGCAGGAGACCCAGTACTTC. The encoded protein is CASRESAGGRQETQYF.

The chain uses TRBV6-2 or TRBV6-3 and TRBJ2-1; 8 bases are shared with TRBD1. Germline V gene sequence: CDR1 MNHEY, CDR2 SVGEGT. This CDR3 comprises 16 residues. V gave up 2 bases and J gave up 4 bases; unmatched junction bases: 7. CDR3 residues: CASSYPRDRRYNEQFF. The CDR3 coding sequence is TGTGCCAGCAGTTACCCTCGGGACAGGCGATACAATGAGCAGTTCTTC.

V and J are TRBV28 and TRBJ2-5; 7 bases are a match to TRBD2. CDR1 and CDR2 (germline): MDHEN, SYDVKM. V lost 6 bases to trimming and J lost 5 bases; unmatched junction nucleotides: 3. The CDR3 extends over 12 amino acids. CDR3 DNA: TGTGCCAGCAGGCGGGGAGGGGAGACCCAGTACTTC. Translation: CASRRGGETQYF.

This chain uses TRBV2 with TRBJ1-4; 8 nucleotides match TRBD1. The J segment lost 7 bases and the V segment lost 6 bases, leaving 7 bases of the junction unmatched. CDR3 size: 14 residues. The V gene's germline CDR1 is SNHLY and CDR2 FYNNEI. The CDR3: CASRGDRGPEKLFF. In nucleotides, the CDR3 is TGTGCCAGCAGGGGCGACAGGGGTCCTGAAAAACTGTTTTTT.

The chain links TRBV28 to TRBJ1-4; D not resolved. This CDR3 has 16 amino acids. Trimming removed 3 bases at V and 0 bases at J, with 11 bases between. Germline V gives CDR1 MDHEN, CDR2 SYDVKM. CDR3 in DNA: TGTGCCAGCAGTTTCCGTGGTTTTGCAACTAATGAAAAACTGTTTTTT. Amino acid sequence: CASSFRGFATNEKLFF. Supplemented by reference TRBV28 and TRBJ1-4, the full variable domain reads DVKVTQSSRYLVKRTGEKVFLECVQDMDHENMFWYRQDPGLGLRLIYFSYDVKMKEKGDIPEGYSVSREKKERFSLILESASTNQTSMYLCASSFRGFATNEKLFFGSGTQLSVL.

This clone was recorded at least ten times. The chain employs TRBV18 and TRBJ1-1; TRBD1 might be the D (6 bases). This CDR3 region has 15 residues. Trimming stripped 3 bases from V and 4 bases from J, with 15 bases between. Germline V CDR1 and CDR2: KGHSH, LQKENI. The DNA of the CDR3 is TGTGCCAGCTCACCCGGGGGGGGGCTGGGCACTGAAGCTTTCTTT. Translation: CASSPGGGLGTEAFF.

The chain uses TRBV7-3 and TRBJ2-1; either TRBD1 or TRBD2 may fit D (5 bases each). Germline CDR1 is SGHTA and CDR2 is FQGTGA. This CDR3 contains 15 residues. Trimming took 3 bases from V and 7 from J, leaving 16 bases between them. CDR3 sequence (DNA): TGTGCCAGCAGCTTGGGACCCGACGTAACAAATGAGCAGTTCTTC. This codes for CASSLGPDVTNEQFF.

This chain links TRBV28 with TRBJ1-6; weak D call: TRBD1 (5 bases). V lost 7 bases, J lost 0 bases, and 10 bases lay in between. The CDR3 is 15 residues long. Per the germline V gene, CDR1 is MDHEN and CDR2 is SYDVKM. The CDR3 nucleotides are TGTGCCAGCACCAGCGGGGGCTCCTATAATTCACCCCTCCACTTT. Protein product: CASTSGGSYNSPLHF.

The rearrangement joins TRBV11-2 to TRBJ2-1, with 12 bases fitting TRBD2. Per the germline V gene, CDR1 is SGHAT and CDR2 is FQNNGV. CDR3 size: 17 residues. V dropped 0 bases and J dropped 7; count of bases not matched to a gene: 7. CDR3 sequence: CASSLEGVGLAGNEQFF. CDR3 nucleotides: TGTGCCAGCAGCTTAGAGGGCGTAGGACTAGCGGGGAATGAGCAGTTCTTC. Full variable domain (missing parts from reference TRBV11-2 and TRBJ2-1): EAGVAQSPRYKIIEKRQSVAFWCNPISGHATLYWYQQILGQGPKLLIQFQNNGVVDDSQLPKDRFSAERLKGVDSTLKIQPAKLEDSAVYLCASSLEGVGLAGNEQFFGPGTRLTVL.

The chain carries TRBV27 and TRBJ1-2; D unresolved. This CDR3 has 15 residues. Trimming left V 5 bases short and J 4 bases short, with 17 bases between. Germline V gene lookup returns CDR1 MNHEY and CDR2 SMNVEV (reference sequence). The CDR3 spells CASSAAPLGLYGYTF. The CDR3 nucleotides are TGTGCCAGCAGTGCCGCCCCGCTAGGCCTCTATGGCTACACCTTC.

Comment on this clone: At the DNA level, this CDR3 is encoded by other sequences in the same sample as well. CDR3 DNA sequence: TGTGCCAGCAGCTTTGGGGGAAGCTCCTACGAGCAGTACTTC. Protein sequence: CASSFGGSSYEQYF. V is TRBV5-4 and J is TRBJ2-7; D may be TRBD1 or TRBD2 (5 bases each). The CDR3 has 14 residues. With 2 bases removed from V and 0 bases from J, the gap between germline ends came to 9 bases. The germline V gene encodes CDR1 SGHNT and CDR2 YYREEE (reference sequence).

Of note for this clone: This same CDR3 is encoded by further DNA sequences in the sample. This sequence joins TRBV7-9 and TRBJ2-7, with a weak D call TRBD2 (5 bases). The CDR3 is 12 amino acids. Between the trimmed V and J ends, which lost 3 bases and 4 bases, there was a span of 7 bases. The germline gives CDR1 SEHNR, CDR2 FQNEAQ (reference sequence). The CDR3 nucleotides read TGTGCCAGCAGCTTGGGGAGTTACGAGCAGTACTTC. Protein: CASSLGSYEQYF.

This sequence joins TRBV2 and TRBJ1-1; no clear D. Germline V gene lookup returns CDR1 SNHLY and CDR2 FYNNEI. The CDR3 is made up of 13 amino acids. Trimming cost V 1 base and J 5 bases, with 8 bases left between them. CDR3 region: CASSEGRQTEAFF. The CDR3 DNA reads TGTGCCAGCAGTGAAGGACGTCAAACTGAAGCTTTCTTT.

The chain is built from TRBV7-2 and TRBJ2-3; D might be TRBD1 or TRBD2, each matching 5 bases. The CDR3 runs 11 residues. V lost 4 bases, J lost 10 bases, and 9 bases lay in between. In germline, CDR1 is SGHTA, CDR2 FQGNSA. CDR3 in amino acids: CASSSGPPQYF. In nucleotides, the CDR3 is TGTGCCAGCAGCTCGGGACCCCCGCAGTATTTT.

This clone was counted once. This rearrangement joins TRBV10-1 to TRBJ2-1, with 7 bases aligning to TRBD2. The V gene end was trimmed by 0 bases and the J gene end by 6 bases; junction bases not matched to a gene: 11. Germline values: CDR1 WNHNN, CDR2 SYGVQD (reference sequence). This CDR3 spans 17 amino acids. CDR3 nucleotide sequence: TGCGCCAGCAGTGAGTCGGCGGGGTCTAGCGGTTCCAATGAGCAGTTCTTC. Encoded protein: CASSESAGSSGSNEQFF.

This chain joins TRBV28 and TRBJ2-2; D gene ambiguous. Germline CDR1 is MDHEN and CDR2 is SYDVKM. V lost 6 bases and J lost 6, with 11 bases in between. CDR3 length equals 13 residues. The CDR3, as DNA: TGTGCCAGCAGATTGGGGTTTGCCGGGGAGCTGTTTTTT. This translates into CASRLGFAGELFF. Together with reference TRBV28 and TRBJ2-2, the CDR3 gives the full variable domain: DVKVTQSSRYLVKRTGEKVFLECVQDMDHENMFWYRQDPGLGLRLIYFSYDVKMKEKGDIPEGYSVSREKKERFSLILESASTNQTSMYLCASRLGFAGELFFGEGSRLTVL.